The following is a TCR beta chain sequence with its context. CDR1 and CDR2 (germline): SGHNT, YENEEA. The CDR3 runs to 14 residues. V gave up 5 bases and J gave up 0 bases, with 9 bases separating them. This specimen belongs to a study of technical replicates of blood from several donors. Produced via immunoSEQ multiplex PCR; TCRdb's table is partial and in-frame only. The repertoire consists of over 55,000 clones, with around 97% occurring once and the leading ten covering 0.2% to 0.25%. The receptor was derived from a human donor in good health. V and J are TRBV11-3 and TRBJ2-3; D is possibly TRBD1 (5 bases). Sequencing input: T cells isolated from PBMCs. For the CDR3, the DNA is TGTGCCAGCAGCCGACAGTCTAGCACAGATACGCAGTATTTT. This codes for CASSRQSSTDTQYF.